This T cell receptor (beta chain) came from a study of cytomegalovirus exposure and HLA in healthy donors. Regarding this clone: Its target is unknown.

Germline V gives CDR1 KGHSH, CDR2 LQKENI. Trimming took 4 bases from V and 4 from J, leaving 17 bases between them. The CDR3 is 16 residues long. Researchers ran the PCR with 60 Vbeta and 13 Jbeta primers. The method was immunoSEQ multiplex PCR; TCRdb's version includes in-frame clones alone and lacks a portion of them. The sample has 170,000 or so clones, approximately 81% seen once. General study findings and limits: In a later analysis, productive TCRs from donors in an Asian-associated ancestry cluster reportedly carried fewer N-insertions than the cohort mean. Follow-up analysis later connected one missense variant in DCLRE1C with trimming of TCR beta V- and J-genes. From TCR beta sequences, most subjects' HLA-A and HLA-B alleles were reportedly predicted accurately.

Nominally healthy donors were sampled, though unrecorded immune exposures were likely. The clonotype was recovered from a woman aged 25-40 years in good health and CMV-seronegative. Sequenced sample: PBMCs. The chain recombines TRBV18 with TRBJ1-5; perhaps TRBD1 as D (6 bases). DNA of the CDR3: TGTGCCAGCTCACACGCTCCGGGGACATCAAATCAGCCCCAGCATTTT. Translating gives CASSHAPGTSNQPQHF.